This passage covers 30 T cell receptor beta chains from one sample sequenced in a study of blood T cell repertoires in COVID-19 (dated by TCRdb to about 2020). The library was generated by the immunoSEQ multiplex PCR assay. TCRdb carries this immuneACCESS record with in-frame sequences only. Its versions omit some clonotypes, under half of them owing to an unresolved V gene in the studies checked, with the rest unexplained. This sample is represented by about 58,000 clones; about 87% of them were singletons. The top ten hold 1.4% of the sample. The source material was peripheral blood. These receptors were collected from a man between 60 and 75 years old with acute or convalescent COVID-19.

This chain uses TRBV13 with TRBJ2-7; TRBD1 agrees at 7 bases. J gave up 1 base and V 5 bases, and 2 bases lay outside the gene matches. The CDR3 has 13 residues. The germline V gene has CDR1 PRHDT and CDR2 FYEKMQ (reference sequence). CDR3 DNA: TGTGCCAGCAGCCGGGACAGATCCTACGAGCAGTACTTC. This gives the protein CASSRDRSYEQYF.

The CDR3 DNA follows: TGTGCCAGCAGCGGGCCTACTAGGGTGAACGCCCCCGGGGAGCTGTTTTTT. Translated: CASSGPTRVNAPGELFF. V usage is TRBV13 and J usage is TRBJ2-2; TRBD2 is a possible D gene (5 bases). The CDR3 runs 17 residues. Germline-derived CDR1 and CDR2 are PRHDT and FYEKMQ (reference sequence). The V and J ends lost 5 bases and 6 bases respectively, with 22 bases between them.

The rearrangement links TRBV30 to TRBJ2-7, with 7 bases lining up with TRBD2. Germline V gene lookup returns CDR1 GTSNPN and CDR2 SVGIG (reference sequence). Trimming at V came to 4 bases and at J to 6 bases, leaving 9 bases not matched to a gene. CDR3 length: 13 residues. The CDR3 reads CAWTPWEGSEQYF. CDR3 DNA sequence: TGTGCCTGGACCCCGTGGGAGGGGAGCGAGCAGTACTTC.

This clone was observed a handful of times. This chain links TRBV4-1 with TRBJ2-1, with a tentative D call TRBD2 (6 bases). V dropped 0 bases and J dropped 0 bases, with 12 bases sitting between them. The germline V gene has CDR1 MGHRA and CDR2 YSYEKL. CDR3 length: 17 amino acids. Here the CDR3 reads CASSQDRQAGSYNEQFF. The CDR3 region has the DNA TGCGCCAGCAGCCAAGATCGTCAAGCGGGCTCCTACAATGAGCAGTTCTTC.

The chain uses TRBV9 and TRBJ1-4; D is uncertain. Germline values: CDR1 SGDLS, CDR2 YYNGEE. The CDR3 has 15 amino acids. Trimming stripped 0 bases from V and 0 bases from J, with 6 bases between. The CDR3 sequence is CASSVGTATNEKLFF. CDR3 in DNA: TGTGCCAGCAGCGTAGGGACTGCAACTAATGAAAAACTGTTTTTT.

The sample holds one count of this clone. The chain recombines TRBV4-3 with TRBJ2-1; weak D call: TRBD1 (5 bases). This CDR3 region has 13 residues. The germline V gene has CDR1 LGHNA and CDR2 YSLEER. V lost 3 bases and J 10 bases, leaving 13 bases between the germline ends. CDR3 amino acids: CASSHVQGREQFF. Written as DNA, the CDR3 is TGCGCCAGCAGCCATGTGCAGGGTAGAGAGCAGTTCTTC.

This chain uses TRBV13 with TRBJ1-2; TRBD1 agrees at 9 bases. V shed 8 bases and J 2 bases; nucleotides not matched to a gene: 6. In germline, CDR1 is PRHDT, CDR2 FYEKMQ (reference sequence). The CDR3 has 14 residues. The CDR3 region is CASRMDRGNYGYTF. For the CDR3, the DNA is TGTGCCAGCCGGATGGACAGGGGAAACTATGGCTACACCTTC.

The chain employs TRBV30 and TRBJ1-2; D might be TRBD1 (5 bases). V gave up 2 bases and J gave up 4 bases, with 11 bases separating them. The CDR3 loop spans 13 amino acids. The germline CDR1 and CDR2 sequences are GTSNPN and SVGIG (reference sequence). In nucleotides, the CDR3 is TGTGCCTGGAGTCCCGACAGCCGCTATGGCTACACCTTC. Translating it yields CAWSPDSRYGYTF.

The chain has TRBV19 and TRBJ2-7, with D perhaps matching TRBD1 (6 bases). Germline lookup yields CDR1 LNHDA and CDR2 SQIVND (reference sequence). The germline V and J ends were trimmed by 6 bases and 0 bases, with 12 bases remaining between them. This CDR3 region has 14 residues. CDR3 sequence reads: CASSDRRSSYEQYF. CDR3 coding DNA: TGTGCCAGTAGCGACAGGAGAAGCTCCTACGAGCAGTACTTC.

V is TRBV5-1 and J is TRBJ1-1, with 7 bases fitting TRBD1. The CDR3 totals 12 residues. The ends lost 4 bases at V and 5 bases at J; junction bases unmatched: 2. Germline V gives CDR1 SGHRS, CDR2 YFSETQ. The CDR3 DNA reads TGCGCCAGCAGCATGACAGGGACTGAAGCTTTCTTT. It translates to CASSMTGTEAFF. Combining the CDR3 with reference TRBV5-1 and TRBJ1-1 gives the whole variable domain KAGVTQTPRYLIKTRGQQVTLSCSPISGHRSVSWYQQTPGQGLQFLFEYFSETQRNKGNFPGRFSGRQFSNSRSEMNVSTLELGDSALYLCASSMTGTEAFFGQGTRLTVV.

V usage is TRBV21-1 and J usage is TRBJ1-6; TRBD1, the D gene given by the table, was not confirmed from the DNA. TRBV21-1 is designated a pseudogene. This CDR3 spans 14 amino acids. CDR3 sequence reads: CAGPHNRDSRLLHF. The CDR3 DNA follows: TGTGCCGGGCCCCATAACCGGGACAGCCGTCTCCTCCACTTT.

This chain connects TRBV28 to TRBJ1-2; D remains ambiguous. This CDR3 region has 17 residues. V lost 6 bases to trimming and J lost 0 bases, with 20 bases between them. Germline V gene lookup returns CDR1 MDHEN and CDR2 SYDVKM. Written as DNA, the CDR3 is TGTGCCAGCAGATCTACAGCTTTAGGTACCTCTAACTATGGCTACACCTTC. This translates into CASRSTALGTSNYGYTF.

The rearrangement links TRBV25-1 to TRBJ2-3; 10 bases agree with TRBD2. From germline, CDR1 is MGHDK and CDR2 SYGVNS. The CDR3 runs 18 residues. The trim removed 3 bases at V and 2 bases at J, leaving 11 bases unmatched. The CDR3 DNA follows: TGTGCCAGCAGTGAGGGGCTAGCGGGGGCCCGGGTCACAGATACGCAGTATTTT. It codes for CASSEGLAGARVTDTQYF.

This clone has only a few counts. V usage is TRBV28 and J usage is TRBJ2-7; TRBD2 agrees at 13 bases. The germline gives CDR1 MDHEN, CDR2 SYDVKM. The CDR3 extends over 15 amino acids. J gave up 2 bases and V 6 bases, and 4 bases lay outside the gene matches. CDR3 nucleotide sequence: TGTGCCAGCAGGGACACTAGCGGGAGGGCCTACGAGCAGTACTTC. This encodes CASRDTSGRAYEQYF.

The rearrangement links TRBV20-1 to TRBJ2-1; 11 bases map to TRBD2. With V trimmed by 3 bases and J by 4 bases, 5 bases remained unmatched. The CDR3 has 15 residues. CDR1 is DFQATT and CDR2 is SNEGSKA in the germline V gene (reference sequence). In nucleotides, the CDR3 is TGCAGTGCTAGTGACGGGACTAGCGGTTACAATGAGCAGTTCTTC. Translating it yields CSASDGTSGYNEQFF.

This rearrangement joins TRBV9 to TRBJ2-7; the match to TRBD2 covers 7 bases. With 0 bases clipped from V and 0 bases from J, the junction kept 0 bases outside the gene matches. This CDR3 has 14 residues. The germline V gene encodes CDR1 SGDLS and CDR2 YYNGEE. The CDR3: CASSVGGSSYEQYF. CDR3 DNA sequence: TGTGCCAGCAGCGTAGGCGGGAGCTCCTACGAGCAGTACTTC.

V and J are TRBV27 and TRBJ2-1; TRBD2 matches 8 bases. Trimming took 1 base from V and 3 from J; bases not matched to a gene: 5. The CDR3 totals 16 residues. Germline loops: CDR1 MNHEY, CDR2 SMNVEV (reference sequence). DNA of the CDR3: TGTGCCAGCAGTTTATTTGTACTAGCGGACTACAATGAGCAGTTCTTC. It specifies CASSLFVLADYNEQFF.

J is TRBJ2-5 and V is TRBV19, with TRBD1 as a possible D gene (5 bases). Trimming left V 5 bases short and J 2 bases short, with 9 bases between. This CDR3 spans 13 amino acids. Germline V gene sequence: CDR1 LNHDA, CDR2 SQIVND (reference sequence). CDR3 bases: TGTGCCAGTAGTCAAGACAGTCAAGAGACCCAGTACTTC. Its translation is CASSQDSQETQYF.

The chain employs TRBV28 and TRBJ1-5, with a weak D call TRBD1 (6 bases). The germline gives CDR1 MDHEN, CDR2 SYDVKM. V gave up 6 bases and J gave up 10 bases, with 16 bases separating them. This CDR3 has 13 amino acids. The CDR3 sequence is CASSAIGQQPQHF. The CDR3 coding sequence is TGTGCCAGCAGCGCAATTGGACAGCAACCCCAGCATTTT. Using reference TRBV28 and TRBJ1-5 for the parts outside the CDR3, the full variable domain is DVKVTQSSRYLVKRTGEKVFLECVQDMDHENMFWYRQDPGLGLRLIYFSYDVKMKEKGDIPEGYSVSREKKERFSLILESASTNQTSMYLCASSAIGQQPQHFGDGTRLSIL.

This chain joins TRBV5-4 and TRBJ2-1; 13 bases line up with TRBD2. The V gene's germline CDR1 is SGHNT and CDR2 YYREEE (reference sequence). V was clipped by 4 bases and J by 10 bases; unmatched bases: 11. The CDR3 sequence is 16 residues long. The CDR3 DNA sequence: TGTGCCAGCAGCGTACCCACGGGACTAGCGGGATACGAGCAGTTCTTC. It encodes CASSVPTGLAGYEQFF.

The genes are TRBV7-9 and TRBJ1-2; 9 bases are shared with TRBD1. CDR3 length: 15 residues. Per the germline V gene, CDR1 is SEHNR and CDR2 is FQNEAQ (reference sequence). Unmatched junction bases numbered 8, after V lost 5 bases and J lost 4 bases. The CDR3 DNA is TGTGCCAGCAGCCAGACAGGGGGGAACCCCTATGGCTACACCTTC. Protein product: CASSQTGGNPYGYTF. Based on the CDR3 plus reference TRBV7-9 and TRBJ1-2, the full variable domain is DTGVSQNPRHKITKRGQNVTFRCDPISEHNRLYWYRQTLGQGPEFLTYFQNEAQLEKSRLLSDRFSAERPKGSFSTLEIQRTEQGDSAMYLCASSQTGGNPYGYTFGSGTRLTVV.

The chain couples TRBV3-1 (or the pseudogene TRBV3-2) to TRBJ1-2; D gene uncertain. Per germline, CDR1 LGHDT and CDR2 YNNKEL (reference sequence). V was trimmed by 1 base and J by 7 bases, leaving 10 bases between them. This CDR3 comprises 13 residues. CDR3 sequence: CASSQVSALGYTF. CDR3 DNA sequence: TGTGCCAGCAGCCAAGTATCCGCGCTTGGCTACACCTTC.

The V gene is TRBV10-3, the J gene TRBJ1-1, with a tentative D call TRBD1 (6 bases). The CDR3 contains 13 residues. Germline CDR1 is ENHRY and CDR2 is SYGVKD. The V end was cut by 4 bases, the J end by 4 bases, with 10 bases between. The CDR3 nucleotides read TGTGCCATCAGTGGGGACATAAGCACTGAAGCTTTCTTT. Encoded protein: CAISGDISTEAFF.

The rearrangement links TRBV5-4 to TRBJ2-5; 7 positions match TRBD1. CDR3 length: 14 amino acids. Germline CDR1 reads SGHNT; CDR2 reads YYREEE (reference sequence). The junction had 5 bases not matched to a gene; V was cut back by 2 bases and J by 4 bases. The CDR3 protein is CASSFRDRRETQYF. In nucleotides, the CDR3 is TGTGCCAGCAGCTTTAGGGACAGAAGAGAGACCCAGTACTTC.

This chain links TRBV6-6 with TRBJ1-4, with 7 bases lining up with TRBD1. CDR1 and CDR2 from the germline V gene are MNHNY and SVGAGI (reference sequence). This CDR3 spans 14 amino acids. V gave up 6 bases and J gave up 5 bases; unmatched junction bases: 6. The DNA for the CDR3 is TGTGCCAGCAGCCCCGGGACAGAAAATGAAAAACTGTTTTTT. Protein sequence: CASSPGTENEKLFF.

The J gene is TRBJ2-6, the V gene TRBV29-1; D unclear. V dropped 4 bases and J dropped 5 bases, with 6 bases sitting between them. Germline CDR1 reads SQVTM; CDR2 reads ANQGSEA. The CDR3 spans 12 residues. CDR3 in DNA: TGCAGCGTTGGGGCGAGGGCCAACGTCCTGACTTTC. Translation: CSVGARANVLTF.

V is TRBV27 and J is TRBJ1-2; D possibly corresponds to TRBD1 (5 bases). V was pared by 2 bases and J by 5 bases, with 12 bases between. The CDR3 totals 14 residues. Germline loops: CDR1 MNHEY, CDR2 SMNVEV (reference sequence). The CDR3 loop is CASSLAGRTYGYTF. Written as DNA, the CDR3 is TGTGCCAGCAGTTTAGCGGGACGGACTTATGGCTACACCTTC.

The CDR3 bases are TGTGCCAGCAGCCGACTAGCGGGAGCGAGGAACACCGGGGAGCTGTTTTTT. Its protein product is CASSRLAGARNTGELFF. V and J are TRBV5-4 and TRBJ2-2; TRBD2 matches at 12 bases. Unmatched junction bases numbered 5, after V lost 4 bases and J lost 1 base. Looked up from germline, CDR1 is SGHNT and CDR2 is YYREEE (reference sequence). The CDR3 loop spans 17 amino acids.

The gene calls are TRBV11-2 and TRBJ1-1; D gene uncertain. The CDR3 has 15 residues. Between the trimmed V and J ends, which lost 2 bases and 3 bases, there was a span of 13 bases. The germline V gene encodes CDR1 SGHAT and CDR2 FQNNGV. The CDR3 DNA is TGTGCCAGCAGCTTAAGCCCGTCGGGGTACACTGAAGCTTTCTTT. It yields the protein CASSLSPSGYTEAFF.

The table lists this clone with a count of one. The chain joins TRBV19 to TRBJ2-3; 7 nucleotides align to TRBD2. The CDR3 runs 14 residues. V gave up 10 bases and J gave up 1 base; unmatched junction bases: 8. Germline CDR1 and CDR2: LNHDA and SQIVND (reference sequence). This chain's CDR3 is CATGGTYRTDTQYF. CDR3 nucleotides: TGTGCCACCGGGGGGACCTACCGCACAGATACGCAGTATTTT.